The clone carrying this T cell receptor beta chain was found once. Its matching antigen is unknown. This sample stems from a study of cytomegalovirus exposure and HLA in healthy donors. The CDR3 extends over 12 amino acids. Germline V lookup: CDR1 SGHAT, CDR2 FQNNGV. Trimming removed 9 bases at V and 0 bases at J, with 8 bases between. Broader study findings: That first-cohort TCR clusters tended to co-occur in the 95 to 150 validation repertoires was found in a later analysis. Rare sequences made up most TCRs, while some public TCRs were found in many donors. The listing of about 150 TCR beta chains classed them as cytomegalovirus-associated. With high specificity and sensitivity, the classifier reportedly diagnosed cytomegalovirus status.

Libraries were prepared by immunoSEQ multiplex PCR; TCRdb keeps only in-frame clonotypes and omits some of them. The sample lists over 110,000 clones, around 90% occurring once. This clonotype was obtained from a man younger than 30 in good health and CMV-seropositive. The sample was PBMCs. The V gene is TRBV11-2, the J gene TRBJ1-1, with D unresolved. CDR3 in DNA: TGTGCCAGTTCTCTTATGAACACTGAAGCTTTCTTT. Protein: CASSLMNTEAFF.